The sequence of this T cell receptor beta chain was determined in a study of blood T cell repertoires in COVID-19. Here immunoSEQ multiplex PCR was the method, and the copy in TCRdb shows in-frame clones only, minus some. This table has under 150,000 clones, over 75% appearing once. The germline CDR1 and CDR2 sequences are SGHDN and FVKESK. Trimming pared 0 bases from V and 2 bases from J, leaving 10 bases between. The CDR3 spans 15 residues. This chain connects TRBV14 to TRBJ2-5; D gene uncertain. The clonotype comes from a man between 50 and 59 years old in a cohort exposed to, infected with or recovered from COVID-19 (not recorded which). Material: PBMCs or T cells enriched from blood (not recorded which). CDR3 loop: CASSQDRVLQETQYF. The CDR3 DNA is TGTGCCAGCAGCCAAGATCGAGTACTTCAAGAGACCCAGTACTTC.